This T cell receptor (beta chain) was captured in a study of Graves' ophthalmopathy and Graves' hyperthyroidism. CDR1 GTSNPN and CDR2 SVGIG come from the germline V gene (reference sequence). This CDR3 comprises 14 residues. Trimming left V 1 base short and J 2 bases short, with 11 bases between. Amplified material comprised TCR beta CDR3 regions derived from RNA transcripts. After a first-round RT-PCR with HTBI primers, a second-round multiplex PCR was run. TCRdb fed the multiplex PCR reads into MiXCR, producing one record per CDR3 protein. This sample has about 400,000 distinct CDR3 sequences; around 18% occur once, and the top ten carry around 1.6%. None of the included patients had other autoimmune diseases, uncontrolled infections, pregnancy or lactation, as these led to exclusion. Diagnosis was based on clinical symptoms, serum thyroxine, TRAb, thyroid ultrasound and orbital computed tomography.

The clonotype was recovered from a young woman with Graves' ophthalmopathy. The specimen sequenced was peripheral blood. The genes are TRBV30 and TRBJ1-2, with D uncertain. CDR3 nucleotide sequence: TGTGCCTGGAGTGGACTAGCCCAAAACTATGGCTACACCTTC. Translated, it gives CAWSGLAQNYGYTF.